Listed here are 7 T cell receptor beta chains from one sample, sequenced in a study of shared clonotypes between healthy human individuals. Profiled with immunoSEQ multiplex PCR; TCRdb holds only in-frame clones, not every one. This sample has about 1,800,000 clones, with roughly 94% found just once. The naive CD8 population came from CD45RO-negative cells selected for CCR7, without terminally differentiated effector memory CD45RA+ cells. The sequenced sample consisted of naive CD8+ T cells sorted from blood. Source of these receptors: a man aged 18 to 29 in good health.

The V call is TRBV27, the J call TRBJ2-5; the match to TRBD1 covers 8 bases. CDR1 is MNHEY, CDR2 SMNVEV, per germline (reference sequence). V lost 5 bases, J lost 5 bases, and 13 bases stayed unmatched. The CDR3 loop spans 16 amino acids. CDR3 in amino acids: CASSPRTGLDEETQYF. CDR3 nucleotides: TGTGCCAGCAGTCCCCGGACAGGGCTCGATGAGGAGACCCAGTACTTC.

This chain uses TRBV6-6 with TRBJ2-7; D perhaps matches TRBD2 (6 bases). The CDR3 has 12 residues. Trimming pared 6 bases from V and 4 bases from J, leaving 10 bases between. CDR1 MNHNY and CDR2 SVGAGI come from the germline V gene (reference sequence). In nucleotides, the CDR3 is TGTGCCAGCAGCGGGGGAAGATACGAGCAGTACTTC. Protein sequence: CASSGGRYEQYF.

V gene TRBV28 combines with J gene TRBJ2-2; D is unresolved. The V end lost 5 bases, the J end lost 1 base, and 14 bases lay between the germline ends. From germline, CDR1 is MDHEN and CDR2 SYDVKM. The CDR3 runs to 16 residues. CDR3 protein: CASSPLWAGNTGELFF. DNA for the CDR3: TGTGCCAGCAGTCCCCTCTGGGCAGGGAACACCGGGGAGCTGTTTTTT.

The genes are TRBV14 and TRBJ1-2; D may be TRBD1 (5 bases). V lost 1 base, J lost 5 bases, and 14 bases lay in between. The germline CDR1 and CDR2 sequences are SGHDN and FVKESK. This CDR3 comprises 15 residues. Here the CDR3 DNA reads TGTGCCAGCAGCCAAGTCGCAGGGATAGGGTATGGCTACACCTTC. Translating it yields CASSQVAGIGYGYTF.

This chain connects TRBV10-3 to TRBJ2-3; D may be TRBD2 (5 bases). The V end lost 6 bases, the J end lost 2 bases, and 15 bases lay between the germline ends. CDR1 ENHRY and CDR2 SYGVKD come from the germline V gene. This CDR3 is built from 15 residues. The CDR3 here is CAISDKAEYTDTQYF. The CDR3 DNA reads TGTGCCATCAGCGACAAAGCGGAATACACAGATACGCAGTATTTT.

The genes are TRBV28 and TRBJ2-5; TRBD1 aligns across 7 bases. CDR3 length equals 13 residues. From germline, CDR1 is MDHEN and CDR2 SYDVKM. V lost 7 bases, J lost 5 bases, and 7 bases stayed unmatched. The DNA of the CDR3 is TGTGCCAGCACCTTACAGGGGTCGGAGACCCAGTACTTC. Its translation: CASTLQGSETQYF.

V is TRBV13 and J is TRBJ1-1, with D possibly being TRBD1 (6 bases). The germline V and J ends were trimmed by 0 bases and 0 bases, with 17 bases remaining between them. Per the germline V gene, CDR1 is PRHDT and CDR2 is FYEKMQ (reference sequence). There are 18 residues in the CDR3. The CDR3 nucleotides are TGTGCCAGCAGCTTAGGCTATGGGGGCGGCCCGATGAACACTGAAGCTTTCTTT. This codes for CASSLGYGGGPMNTEAFF. The variable domain in full, completed from reference TRBV13 and TRBJ1-1, reads AAGVIQSPRHLIKEKRETATLKCYPIPRHDTVYWYQQGPGQDPQFLISFYEKMQSDKGSIPDRFSAQQFSDYHSELNMSSLELGDSALYFCASSLGYGGGPMNTEAFFGQGTRLTVV.